This entry lists 20 T cell receptor beta chains sequenced from one sample in a study of vaccination and CD4 T cells after COVID-19. Treatment: approximately 9-day PBMC culture with coronavirus spike peptide pools or control peptides (ViraFEST assay). The Oncomine TCR Beta short-read assay was applied to DNA of cultured CD4+ T cells. TCRdb independently ran MiXCR on the PCR reads; one entry per CDR3 protein. Of 12,000 to 15,000 distinct CDR3 sequences in the sample, 53% were seen once. No antigens are known for them. Sequencing was performed on CD4+ T cells from blood, cultured in vitro. These receptor sequences come from a human donor who had recovered from COVID-19.

This clonotype appeared once. The V and J genes are TRBV6-2 or TRBV6-3 and TRBJ2-2; possible D gene TRBD1, 5 bases. In germline, CDR1 is MNHEY, CDR2 SVGEGT. The V and J ends lost 0 bases and 3 bases respectively, with 5 bases between them. The CDR3 has 14 residues. CDR3 amino acids: CASSYSTDTGELFF. For the CDR3, the DNA is TGTGCCAGCAGTTACTCGACAGACACCGGGGAGCTGTTTTTT.

This chain connects TRBV6-1 to TRBJ1-5; no clear D gene. The CDR3 totals 16 residues. Between the trimmed V and J ends, which lost 1 base and 1 base, there was a span of 11 bases. Germline CDR1 is MNHNS and CDR2 is SASEGT. The CDR3: CASSEVGFWSNQPQHF. The CDR3 DNA reads as TGTGCCAGCAGTGAAGTAGGGTTTTGGAGCAATCAGCCCCAGCATTTT.

The rearrangement links TRBV4-1 to TRBJ2-7; D is undetermined. This CDR3 is 14 amino acids long. With 0 bases removed from V and 5 bases from J, the gap between germline ends came to 11 bases. Germline V gene lookup returns CDR1 MGHRA and CDR2 YSYEKL. The CDR3, as DNA: TGCGCCAGCAGCCAAGAGGGAAGGATTGACGAGCAGTACTTC. This encodes CASSQEGRIDEQYF.

The J gene is TRBJ1-1, the V gene TRBV30; a possible D gene is TRBD1 (5 bases). The CDR3 runs 11 residues. Trimming removed 3 bases from V and 11 bases from J, with 13 bases in between. Germline CDR1 reads GTSNPN; CDR2 reads SVGIG (reference sequence). The CDR3 sequence is CAWSRTRGAFF. The CDR3 bases are TGTGCCTGGAGCAGAACTCGGGGGGCTTTCTTT.

The chain carries TRBV19 and TRBJ1-4, with D uncertain. This CDR3 is 12 amino acids long. In germline, CDR1 is LNHDA, CDR2 SQIVND (reference sequence). V shed 3 bases and J shed 7 bases, with 6 bases lying between them. CDR3 protein: CASSIGVEKLFF. As DNA, the CDR3 is TGTGCCAGTAGTATCGGAGTTGAAAAACTGTTTTTT.

The CDR3 is CSARRAGVGTDTQYF. CDR3 DNA sequence: TGCAGTGCTAGACGGGCGGGAGTAGGGACAGATACGCAGTATTTT. The chain carries TRBV20-1 and TRBJ2-3, with 7 nucleotides matching TRBD2. Germline V gene lookup returns CDR1 DFQATT and CDR2 SNEGSKA (reference sequence). V was pared by 2 bases and J by 3 bases, with 8 bases of the junction left unmatched. The CDR3 extends over 15 amino acids.

In this sample, this clonotype turned up a few times. The chain carries TRBV6-1 and TRBJ1-5; TRBD1 matches 7 bases. Germline loops: CDR1 MNHNS, CDR2 SASEGT. CDR3 length equals 13 residues. V lost 7 bases, J lost 5 bases, and 5 bases stayed unmatched. As DNA, the CDR3 is TGTGCCAGCAAACAGGGGCCAGATCAGCCCCAGCATTTT. This gives the protein CASKQGPDQPQHF.

The CDR3 loop reads CASSWGWGGRSYEQYF. The CDR3 nucleotides read TGTGCCAGCAGCTGGGGGTGGGGCGGGAGGTCCTACGAGCAGTACTTC. The chain is built from TRBV11-2 and TRBJ2-7; 8 bases line up with TRBD2. CDR1 and CDR2 (germline): SGHAT, FQNNGV. The CDR3 is 16 amino acids. Trimming removed 4 bases from V and 1 base from J; junction bases left unmatched: 9.

This chain connects TRBV7-2 to TRBJ2-3; D could derive from TRBD1 or TRBD2 (5 bases each). Trimming took off 5 bases at V and 2 bases at J, with 11 bases between the two ends. This CDR3 is built from 14 residues. The V gene's germline CDR1 is SGHTA and CDR2 FQGNSA. The CDR3 DNA reads TGTGCCAGCAGCGACTGGGGGATCACAGATACGCAGTATTTT. Protein sequence: CASSDWGITDTQYF.

The chain joins TRBV20-1 to TRBJ2-1; D gene ambiguous. The germline V gene has CDR1 DFQATT and CDR2 SNEGSKA (reference sequence). The CDR3 contains 15 residues. V lost 3 bases to trimming and J lost 7 bases, with 19 bases between them. CDR3 sequence: CSASSILSYPNEQFF. CDR3 DNA sequence: TGCAGTGCTAGTTCGATCCTCTCGTACCCTAATGAGCAGTTCTTC.

The rearrangement joins TRBV19 to TRBJ1-2; tentatively, D is TRBD1 (6 bases). CDR1 is LNHDA and CDR2 is SQIVND in the germline V gene (reference sequence). This CDR3 has 15 residues. V was shortened by 6 bases and J by 8 bases, with 22 bases between the two germline ends. The chain's CDR3 is CASRVPGDQFEGYTF. CDR3 in DNA: TGTGCCAGTAGGGTTCCAGGGGACCAATTTGAAGGCTACACCTTC.

The chain has TRBV2 and TRBJ2-3; TRBD2 matches at 15 bases. The CDR3 runs 17 residues. The germline V gene encodes CDR1 SNHLY and CDR2 FYNNEI. The ends lost 5 bases at V and 2 bases at J; junction bases unmatched: 5. The CDR3 DNA sequence: TGTGCCAGCAGTCCCGGGACTAGCGGGAGGAACACAGATACGCAGTATTTT. This codes for CASSPGTSGRNTDTQYF.

The table lists this clonotype with a few counts. The chain recombines TRBV6-1 with TRBJ2-3, with D hard to call. The CDR3 is made up of 12 amino acids. Deletions cut 6 bases from V and 2 bases from J, with 6 bases between. From germline, CDR1 is MNHNS and CDR2 SASEGT. CDR3 coding DNA: TGTGCCAGCAGGGGAAACACAGATACGCAGTATTTT. Translated: CASRGNTDTQYF.

The chain is built from TRBV24-1 and TRBJ2-1, with 14 bases matching TRBD2. Per germline, CDR1 KGHDR and CDR2 SFDVKD. There are 15 residues in the CDR3. With V trimmed by 9 bases and J by 8 bases, 8 bases remained unmatched. This chain's CDR3 is CATGRLAGGLDEQFF. The CDR3 region has the DNA TGTGCCACCGGCAGACTAGCGGGAGGGTTAGATGAGCAGTTCTTC.

The chain combines TRBV20-1 with TRBJ1-2, with 8 bases aligning to TRBD1. Looked up from germline, CDR1 is DFQATT and CDR2 is SNEGSKA (reference sequence). With V trimmed by 4 bases and J by 4 bases, 2 bases remained unmatched. The CDR3 length is 12 residues. The DNA for the CDR3 is TGCAGTGCTACTGACAGGGGCTATGGCTACACCTTC. This gives the protein CSATDRGYGYTF.

This clonotype was recorded a few times. CDR3 residues: CASTPGQASSYEQYF. CDR3 in DNA: TGTGCCAGCACCCCGGGACAGGCGAGCTCCTACGAGCAGTACTTC. V gene TRBV6-1 combines with J gene TRBJ2-7; 8 nucleotides align to TRBD1. Germline V gene lookup returns CDR1 MNHNS and CDR2 SASEGT. V shed 7 bases and J 0 bases; nucleotides not matched to a gene: 8. The CDR3 length is 15 residues.

This clonotype has just a few counts. V gene TRBV27 combines with J gene TRBJ2-5, with 10 bases fitting TRBD2. The germline V gene has CDR1 MNHEY and CDR2 SMNVEV (reference sequence). This CDR3 is 19 amino acids long. V shed 2 bases, J shed 0 bases, and the junction held 12 bases outside the gene matches. In DNA, the CDR3 is TGTGCCAGCAGTTTAGGGGGGTTTAGCGGGAGGCCGTACCAAGAGACCCAGTACTTC. Translation: CASSLGGFSGRPYQETQYF.

This clonotype was recorded a few times. The rearrangement links TRBV5-6 to TRBJ1-1, with D perhaps matching TRBD1 (5 bases). From germline, CDR1 is SGHDT and CDR2 YYEEEE. The CDR3 is 14 amino acids. Deletions cut 3 bases from V and 5 bases from J, with 14 bases between. The chain's CDR3 is CASSWGRKGTEAFF. DNA of the CDR3: TGTGCCAGCAGCTGGGGACGTAAGGGGACTGAAGCTTTCTTT. Looking up the rest from reference TRBV5-6 and TRBJ1-1 gives the full variable domain: DAGVTQSPTHLIKTRGQQVTLRCSPKSGHDTVSWYQQALGQGPQFIFQYYEEEERQRGNFPDRFSGHQFPNYSSELNVNALLLGDSALYLCASSWGRKGTEAFFGQGTRLTVV.

Turning to this clonotype: It is unclear where the CDR3 begins or ends on the DNA, so no DNA is shown, and the CDR3 is as TCRdb lists it. This chain's CDR3 is CASTNQTSMYLCASSRDLTGELFF. The rearrangement links TRBV21-1 to TRBJ2-2; TRBD1, the D gene given by the table, was not confirmed from the DNA. TRBV21-1 is marked as a pseudogene. Counting both end residues, the CDR3 totals 24 amino acids.

This clonotype has only a few counts. The genes are TRBV28 and TRBJ2-1, with D possibly being TRBD2 (5 bases). Germline values: CDR1 MDHEN, CDR2 SYDVKM. The ends were cut back, 2 bases at V and 7 bases at J, with 12 bases in the middle. This CDR3 has 14 amino acids. The CDR3 DNA reads as TGTGCCAGCAGTTTACCCCGGGGTTGGAATGAGCAGTTCTTC. Translation: CASSLPRGWNEQFF.